This T cell receptor (beta chain) comes out of a study of OX40 agonist ivuxolimab in advanced cancers. J was trimmed by 2 bases and V by 6 bases; bases with no gene match: 8. CDR1 is SGHNT, CDR2 YYREEE, per germline (reference sequence). CDR3 length: 16 amino acids. Study results and caveats: Some nonresponders likewise displayed low normalized T-cell clonal expansion. There were, on average, more expanded clones in CD8+ T cells than in CD4+. Clonal expansion from baseline to week 6 occurred in both CD4+ and CD8+ T cells.

In regard to this clone: Its matching antigen is unknown.

Sampling of blood occurred at baseline, cycle 4 day 1, and cycle 7 day 1. Sequenced by immunoSEQ multiplex PCR; TCRdb stores in-frame clones only, minus some. The table has 20,000 to 25,000 clones, approximately 80% seen once; the top ten hold approximately 30%. V gene TRBV5-4 combines with J gene TRBJ2-1, with TRBD2 identical over 10 bases. The sequencing here drew on CD4+ or CD8+ T cells sorted from blood, taken in a trial of the OX40 agonist ivuxolimab. The sequence was collected from an adult with an advanced solid tumor such as melanoma, head and neck, liver or kidney cancer. The CDR3 loop reads CASTQGTSATYNEQFF. The CDR3 DNA follows: TGTGCCAGCACCCAGGGGACTAGCGCAACCTACAATGAGCAGTTCTTC. The full variable domain, with the rest looked up from reference TRBV5-4 and TRBJ2-1, is ETGVTQSPTHLIKTRGQQVTLRCSSQSGHNTVSWYQQALGQGPQFIFQYYREEENGRGNFPPRFSGLQFPNYSSELNVNALELDDSALYLCASTQGTSATYNEQFFGPGTRLTVL.